The 15 T cell receptor beta chains below come from one sample, sequenced in a study of OX40 agonist ivuxolimab in advanced cancers. Generated by immunoSEQ multiplex PCR, the TCRdb table keeps only in-frame clones and is missing some. The sample has 25,000 or so clones, about 85% seen once. The sequenced sample was CD4+ or CD8+ T cells sorted from blood, obtained in a trial of the OX40 agonist ivuxolimab. Receptors were obtained from an adult with an advanced solid tumor such as melanoma, head and neck, liver or kidney cancer.

This rearrangement joins TRBV5-1 to TRBJ2-3; 10 positions agree with TRBD1. The J segment lost 5 bases and the V segment lost 0 bases, leaving 3 bases of the junction unmatched. The CDR3 is 15 residues long. The V gene's germline CDR1 is SGHRS and CDR2 YFSETQ. DNA of the CDR3: TGCGCCAGCAGCTTGGGGGACAGGGGTGAAGATACGCAGTATTTT. It codes for CASSLGDRGEDTQYF.

The chain couples TRBV9 to TRBJ1-2; 11 bases fit TRBD1. Germline CDR1 and CDR2: SGDLS and YYNGEE. The CDR3 contains 15 residues. Trimming at V came to 2 bases and at J to 4 bases, leaving 4 bases not matched to a gene. DNA for the CDR3: TGTGCCAGCAGCGTGGGACAGGGGGTGACCTATGGCTACACCTTC. It is translated as CASSVGQGVTYGYTF. The variable domain in full, completed from reference TRBV9 and TRBJ1-2, reads DSGVTQTPKHLITATGQRVTLRCSPRSGDLSVYWYQQSLDQGLQFLIQYYNGEERAKGNILERFSAQQFPDLHSELNLSSLELGDSALYFCASSVGQGVTYGYTFGSGTRLTVV.

This chain connects TRBV5-4 to TRBJ2-1; D is unresolved. The CDR3 spans 11 residues. Trimming took 6 bases from V and 3 from J, leaving 4 bases between them. In germline, CDR1 is SGHNT, CDR2 YYREEE (reference sequence). CDR3 nucleotide sequence: TGTGCCAGCAACAGCTACAATGAGCAGTTCTTC. Residues: CASNSYNEQFF.

J is TRBJ2-5 and V is TRBV7-9; D gene uncertain. There are 13 residues in the CDR3. The germline gives CDR1 SEHNR, CDR2 FQNEAQ (reference sequence). V lost 8 bases and J 0 bases, leaving 10 bases between the germline ends. This CDR3 is CASLTLYQETQYF. The DNA of the CDR3 is TGTGCCAGCCTAACACTGTACCAAGAGACCCAGTACTTC.

The V and J genes are TRBV7-3 and TRBJ2-5, with TRBD2 matching 16 bases. Germline V gives CDR1 SGHTA, CDR2 FQGTGA. The trim removed 5 bases at V and 2 bases at J, leaving 2 bases unmatched. This CDR3 spans 16 amino acids. CDR3 protein: CASSPGLAGGQETQYF. CDR3 coding DNA: TGTGCCAGCAGCCCGGGACTAGCGGGGGGGCAAGAGACCCAGTACTTC.

This clone was found once. V is TRBV6-1 and J is TRBJ2-7; the D is unclear. The CDR3 length is 11 residues. CDR1 and CDR2 (germline): MNHNS, SASEGT. V shed 9 bases and J shed 6 bases, with 12 bases lying between them. The DNA of the CDR3 is TGTGCCAGTGGTAGGTGGCCCGAGCAGTACTTC. Its protein is CASGRWPEQYF.

This clone occurred a few times. This chain links TRBV19 with TRBJ2-1; possibly TRBD2 for D (5 bases). This CDR3 has 14 residues. The V gene's germline CDR1 is LNHDA and CDR2 SQIVND (reference sequence). Trimming left V 3 bases short and J 8 bases short, with 14 bases between. DNA of the CDR3: TGTGCCAGTAGTATTAGGGAGTGGCCATATGAGCAGTTCTTC. Translation gives CASSIREWPYEQFF.

J is TRBJ1-1 and V is TRBV7-9; 7 bases fit TRBD1. CDR3 length equals 12 residues. With 6 bases clipped from V and 5 bases from J, the junction kept 3 bases outside the gene matches. Looked up from germline, CDR1 is SEHNR and CDR2 is FQNEAQ (reference sequence). DNA of the CDR3: TGTGCCAGCAGAACAGGGGTTACTGAAGCTTTCTTT. Protein product: CASRTGVTEAFF.

The V gene is TRBV13, the J gene TRBJ2-3, with D possibly matching TRBD2 (5 bases). The ends were cut back, 4 bases at V and 1 base at J, with 12 bases in the middle. The CDR3 totals 15 residues. Per the germline V gene, CDR1 is PRHDT and CDR2 is FYEKMQ (reference sequence). In DNA form, the CDR3 reads TGTGCCAGCAGCTCTACTAGTTTCCGCACAGATACGCAGTATTTT. It codes for CASSSTSFRTDTQYF.

The rearrangement uses TRBV2 and TRBJ2-2; 10 bases agree with TRBD1. CDR3 length equals 13 residues. V dropped 6 bases and J dropped 8; count of bases not matched to a gene: 3. Germline V CDR1 and CDR2: SNHLY, FYNNEI. The CDR3 nucleotides are TGTGCCAGCAGCCGACAGGGGGCGGGGGAGCTGTTTTTT. Residues: CASSRQGAGELFF.

This clone was recorded once. This chain connects TRBV19 to TRBJ2-1; 9 nucleotides line up with TRBD1. CDR3 length: 17 amino acids. J gave up 5 bases and V 3 bases, and 11 bases lay outside the gene matches. The germline gives CDR1 LNHDA, CDR2 SQIVND (reference sequence). The CDR3 nucleotides read TGTGCCAGTAGTATCCAACCGGGACAGGGTCACAACAATGAGCAGTTCTTC. Translated, it gives CASSIQPGQGHNNEQFF. Full variable domain (rest looked up from reference TRBV19 and TRBJ2-1): DGGITQSPKYLFRKEGQNVTLSCEQNLNHDAMYWYRQDPGQGLRLIYYSQIVNDFQKGDIAEGYSVSREKKESFPLTVTSAQKNPTAFYLCASSIQPGQGHNNEQFFGPGTRLTVL.

The chain is built from TRBV5-5 and TRBJ1-4; possibly TRBD1 for D (5 bases). Between the trimmed V and J ends, which lost 3 bases and 5 bases, there was a span of 17 bases. Germline V gene data show CDR1 as SGHKS and CDR2 as YYEKEE (reference sequence). The CDR3 is 16 residues long. CDR3 coding DNA: TGTGCCAGCAGCTCCGAGGGGCTGAGCGAGAATGAAAAACTGTTTTTT. Translation: CASSSEGLSENEKLFF.

This CDR3 is CASSLPAGDFTEAFF. CDR3 DNA: TGTGCCAGCAGCTTGCCGGCAGGGGATTTCACTGAAGCTTTCTTT. V gene TRBV5-6 combines with J gene TRBJ1-1, with D possibly being TRBD1 (6 bases). V was trimmed by 1 base and J by 4 bases, leaving 14 bases between them. Germline V gives CDR1 SGHDT, CDR2 YYEEEE. The CDR3 loop spans 15 amino acids.

This chain uses TRBV6-5 with TRBJ2-3; TRBD2 agrees at 8 bases. J gave up 2 bases and V 4 bases, and 5 bases lay outside the gene matches. Germline lookup yields CDR1 MNHEY and CDR2 SVGAGI. The CDR3 covers 15 residues. The chain's CDR3 is CASSFSSGVTDTQYF. As DNA, the CDR3 is TGTGCCAGCAGTTTCAGTAGCGGGGTCACAGATACGCAGTATTTT.

The CDR3 coding sequence is TGTGCCAGCAGCGGATGGACAGAACTTTCTAACTATGGCTACACCTTC. The encoded protein is CASSGWTELSNYGYTF. The rearrangement joins TRBV9 to TRBJ1-2, with a possible D match to TRBD1 (6 bases). V lost 3 bases and J lost 0, with 15 bases in between. The CDR3 has 16 amino acids. Per the germline V gene, CDR1 is SGDLS and CDR2 is YYNGEE.